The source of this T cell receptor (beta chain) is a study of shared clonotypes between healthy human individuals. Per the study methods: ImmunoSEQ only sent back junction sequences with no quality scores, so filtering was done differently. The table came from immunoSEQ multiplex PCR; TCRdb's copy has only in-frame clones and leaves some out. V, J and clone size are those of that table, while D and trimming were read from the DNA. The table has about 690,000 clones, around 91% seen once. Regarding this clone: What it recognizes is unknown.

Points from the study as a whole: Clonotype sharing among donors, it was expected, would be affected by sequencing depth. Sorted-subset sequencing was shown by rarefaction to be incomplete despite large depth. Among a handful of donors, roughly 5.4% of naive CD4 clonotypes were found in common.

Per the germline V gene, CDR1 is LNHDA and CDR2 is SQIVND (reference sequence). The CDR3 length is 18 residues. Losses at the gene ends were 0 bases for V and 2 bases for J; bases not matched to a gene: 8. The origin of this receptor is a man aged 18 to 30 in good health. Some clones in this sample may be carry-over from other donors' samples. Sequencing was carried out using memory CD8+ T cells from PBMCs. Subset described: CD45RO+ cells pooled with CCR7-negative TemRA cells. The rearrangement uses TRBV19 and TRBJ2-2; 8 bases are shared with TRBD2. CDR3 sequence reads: CASSIDPGGLENTGELFF. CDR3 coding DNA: TGTGCCAGTAGTATAGACCCGGGGGGACTAGAAAACACCGGGGAGCTGTTTTTT.